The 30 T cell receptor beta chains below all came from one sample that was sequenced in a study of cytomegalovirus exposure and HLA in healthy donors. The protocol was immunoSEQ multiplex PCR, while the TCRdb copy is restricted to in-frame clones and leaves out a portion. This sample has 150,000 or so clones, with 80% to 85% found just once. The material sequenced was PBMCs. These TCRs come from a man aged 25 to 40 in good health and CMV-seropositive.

CDR3 in amino acids: CASSPRGQGIHEQYF. CDR3 in DNA: TGTGCCAGCTCACCACGGGGTCAGGGGATCCACGAGCAGTACTTC. The chain employs TRBV18 and TRBJ2-7; D is possibly TRBD1 (6 bases). Trimming shortened V by 1 base and J by 5 bases, and 15 bases separated the two germline ends. The germline gives CDR1 KGHSH, CDR2 LQKENI. CDR3 length: 15 amino acids.

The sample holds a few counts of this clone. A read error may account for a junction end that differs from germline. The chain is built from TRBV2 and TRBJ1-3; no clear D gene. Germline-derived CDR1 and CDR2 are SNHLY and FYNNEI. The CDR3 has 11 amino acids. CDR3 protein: CASSVGSIPHF. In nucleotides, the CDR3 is TGTGCCAGCAGTGTAGGTAGCATACCTCATTTT.

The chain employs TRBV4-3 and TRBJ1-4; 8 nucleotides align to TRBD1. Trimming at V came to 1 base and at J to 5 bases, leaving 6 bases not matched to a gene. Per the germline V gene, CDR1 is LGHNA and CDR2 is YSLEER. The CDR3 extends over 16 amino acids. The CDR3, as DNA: TGCGCCAGCAGCCAAGGCTCCTGGACAGGGAATGAAAAACTGTTTTTT. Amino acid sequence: CASSQGSWTGNEKLFF.

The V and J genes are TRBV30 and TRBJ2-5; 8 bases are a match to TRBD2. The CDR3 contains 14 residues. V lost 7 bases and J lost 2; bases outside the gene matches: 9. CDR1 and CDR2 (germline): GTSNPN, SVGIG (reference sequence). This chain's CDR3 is CASGAGGGQETQYF. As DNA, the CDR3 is TGTGCCTCCGGGGCGGGGGGAGGTCAAGAGACCCAGTACTTC.

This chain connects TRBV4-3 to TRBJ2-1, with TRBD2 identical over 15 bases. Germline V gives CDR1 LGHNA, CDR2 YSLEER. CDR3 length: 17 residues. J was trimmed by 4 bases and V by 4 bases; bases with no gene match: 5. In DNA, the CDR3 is TGCGCCAGCAGCCCAGGACTAGCGGGGGGGGGATACAATGAGCAGTTCTTC. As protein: CASSPGLAGGGYNEQFF.

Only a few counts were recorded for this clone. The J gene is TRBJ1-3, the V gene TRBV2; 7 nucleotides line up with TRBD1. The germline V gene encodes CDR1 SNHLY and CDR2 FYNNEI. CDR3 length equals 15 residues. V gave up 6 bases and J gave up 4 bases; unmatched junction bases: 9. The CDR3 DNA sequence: TGTGCCAGCAGCCCGGGACAGAATACCGGAAACACCATATATTTT. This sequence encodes CASSPGQNTGNTIYF.

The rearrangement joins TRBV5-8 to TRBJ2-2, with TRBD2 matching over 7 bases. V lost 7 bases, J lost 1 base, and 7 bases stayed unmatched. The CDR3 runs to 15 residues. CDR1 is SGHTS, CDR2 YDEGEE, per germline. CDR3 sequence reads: CASGGERENTGELFF. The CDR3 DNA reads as TGTGCCAGCGGGGGGGAGCGGGAGAACACCGGGGAGCTGTTTTTT.

CDR3 sequence reads: CASRLGEEQYF. The CDR3 DNA follows: TGTGCCAGCAGACTGGGAGAGGAGCAGTACTTC. The gene calls are TRBV11-2 and TRBJ2-7; the D gene is possibly TRBD2 (5 bases). V lost 6 bases and J lost 7, with 10 bases in between. This CDR3 spans 11 amino acids. Germline V gene sequence: CDR1 SGHAT, CDR2 FQNNGV.

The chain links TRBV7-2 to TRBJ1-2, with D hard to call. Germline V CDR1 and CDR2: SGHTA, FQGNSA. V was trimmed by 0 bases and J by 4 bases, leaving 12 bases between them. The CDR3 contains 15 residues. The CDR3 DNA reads TGTGCCAGCAGCTTAGCGCTCGCGGAGGGCTATGGCTACACCTTC. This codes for CASSLALAEGYGYTF.

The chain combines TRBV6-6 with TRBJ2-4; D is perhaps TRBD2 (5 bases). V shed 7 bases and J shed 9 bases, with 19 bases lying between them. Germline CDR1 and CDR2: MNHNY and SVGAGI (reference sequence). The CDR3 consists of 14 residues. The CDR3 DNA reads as TGTGCCAGCACCAAGCGCCAGGACTCTAGCATTCAGTACTTC. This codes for CASTKRQDSSIQYF.

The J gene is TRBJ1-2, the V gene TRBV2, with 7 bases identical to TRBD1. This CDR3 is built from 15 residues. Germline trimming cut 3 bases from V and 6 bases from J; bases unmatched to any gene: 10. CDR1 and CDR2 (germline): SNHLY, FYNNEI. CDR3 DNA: TGTGCCAGCAGTGAGGAGGGGGCGATATATAATGGCTACACCTTC. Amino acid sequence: CASSEEGAIYNGYTF.

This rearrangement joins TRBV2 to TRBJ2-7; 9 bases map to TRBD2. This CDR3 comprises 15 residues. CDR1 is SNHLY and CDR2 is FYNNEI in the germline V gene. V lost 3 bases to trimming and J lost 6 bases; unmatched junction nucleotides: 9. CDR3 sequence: CASSEGVAGGPEQYF. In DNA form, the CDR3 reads TGTGCCAGCAGTGAGGGAGTGGCGGGGGGGCCCGAGCAGTACTTC. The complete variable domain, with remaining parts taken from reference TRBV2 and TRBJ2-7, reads EPEVTQTPSHQVTQMGQEVILRCVPISNHLYFYWYRQILGQKVEFLVSFYNNEISEKSEIFDDQFSVERPDGSNFTLKIRSTKLEDSAMYFCASSEGVAGGPEQYFGPGTRLTVT.

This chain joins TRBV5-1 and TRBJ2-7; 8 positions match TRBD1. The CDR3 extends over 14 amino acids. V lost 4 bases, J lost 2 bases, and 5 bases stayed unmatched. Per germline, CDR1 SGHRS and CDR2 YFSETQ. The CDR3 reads CASSLRTGPYEQYF. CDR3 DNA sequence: TGCGCCAGCAGCCTTCGGACAGGGCCCTACGAGCAGTACTTC.

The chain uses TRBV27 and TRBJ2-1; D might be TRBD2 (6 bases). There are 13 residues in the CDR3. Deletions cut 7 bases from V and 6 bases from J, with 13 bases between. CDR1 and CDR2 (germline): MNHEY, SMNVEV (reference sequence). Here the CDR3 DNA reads TGTGCCAGCACACGAGGAGGGTTCAATGAGCAGTTCTTC. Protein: CASTRGGFNEQFF.

The chain's CDR3 is CASSLGGGSGETQYF. As DNA, the CDR3 is TGTGCCAGCAGTTTAGGAGGGGGCAGTGGGGAGACCCAGTACTTC. This chain joins TRBV28 and TRBJ2-5, with D maybe TRBD1 (7 bases). V lost 2 bases and J lost 5, with 15 bases in between. CDR1 MDHEN and CDR2 SYDVKM come from the germline V gene. The CDR3 is made up of 15 amino acids.

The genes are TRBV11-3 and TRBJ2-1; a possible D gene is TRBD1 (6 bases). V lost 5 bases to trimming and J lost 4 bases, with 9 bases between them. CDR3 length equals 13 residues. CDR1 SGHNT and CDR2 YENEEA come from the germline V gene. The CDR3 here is CASSLDRYNEQFF. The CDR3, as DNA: TGTGCCAGCAGCCTTGACAGGTACAATGAGCAGTTCTTC. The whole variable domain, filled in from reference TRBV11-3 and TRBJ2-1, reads EAGVVQSPRYKIIEKKQPVAFWCNPISGHNTLYWYLQNLGQGPELLIRYENEEAVDDSQLPKDRFSAERLKGVDSTLKIQPAELGDSAVYLCASSLDRYNEQFFGPGTRLTVL.

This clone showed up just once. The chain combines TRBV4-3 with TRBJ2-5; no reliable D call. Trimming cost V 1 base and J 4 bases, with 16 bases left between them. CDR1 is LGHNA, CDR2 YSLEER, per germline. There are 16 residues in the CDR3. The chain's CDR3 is CASSQVLASLPETQYF. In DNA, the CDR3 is TGCGCCAGCAGCCAAGTGCTTGCCAGTCTTCCAGAGACCCAGTACTTC.

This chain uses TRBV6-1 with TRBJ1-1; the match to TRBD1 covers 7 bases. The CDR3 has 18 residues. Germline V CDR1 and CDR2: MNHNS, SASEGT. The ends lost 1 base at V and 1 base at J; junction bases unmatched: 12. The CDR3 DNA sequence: TGTGCCAGCAGTGAAGGGCTCGACAGGGTAGCTACGAACACTGAAGCTTTCTTT. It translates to CASSEGLDRVATNTEAFF.

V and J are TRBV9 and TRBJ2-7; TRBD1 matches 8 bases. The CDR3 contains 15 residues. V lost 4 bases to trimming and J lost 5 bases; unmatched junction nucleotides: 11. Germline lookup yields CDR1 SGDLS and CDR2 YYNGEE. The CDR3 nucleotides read TGTGCCAGCAGCCCAGGACAGGGAGCCCCAAACGAGCAGTACTTC. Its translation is CASSPGQGAPNEQYF.

CDR3 DNA: TGTGCCAGCAGTGAACCCACCGTAGACAGGCCCGAAGCTTTCTTT. Translating it yields CASSEPTVDRPEAFF. The chain links TRBV25-1 to TRBJ1-1, with D possibly TRBD1 on 6 matching bases. V shed 2 bases and J shed 8 bases, with 18 bases lying between them. The germline gives CDR1 MGHDK, CDR2 SYGVNS. This CDR3 has 15 amino acids.

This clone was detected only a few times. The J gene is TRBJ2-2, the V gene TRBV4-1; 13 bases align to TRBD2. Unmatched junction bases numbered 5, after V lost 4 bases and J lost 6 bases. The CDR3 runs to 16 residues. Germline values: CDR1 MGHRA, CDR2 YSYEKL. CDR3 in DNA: TGCGCCAGCAGCCCCGGACTAGCGGGAGCCCCCGGGGAGCTGTTTTTT. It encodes CASSPGLAGAPGELFF.

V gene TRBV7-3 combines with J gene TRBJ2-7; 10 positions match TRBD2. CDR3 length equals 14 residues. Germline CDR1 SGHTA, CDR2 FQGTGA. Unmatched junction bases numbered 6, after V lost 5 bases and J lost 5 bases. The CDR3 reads CASSPSGRINEQYF. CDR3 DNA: TGTGCCAGCAGCCCTAGCGGGAGAATCAACGAGCAGTACTTC.

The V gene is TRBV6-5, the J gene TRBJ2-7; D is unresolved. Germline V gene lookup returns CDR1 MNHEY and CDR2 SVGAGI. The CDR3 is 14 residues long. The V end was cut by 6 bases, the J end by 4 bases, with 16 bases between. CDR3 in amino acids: CASSRTTLAYEQYF. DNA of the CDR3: TGTGCCAGCAGCCGTACTACCTTGGCGTACGAGCAGTACTTC.

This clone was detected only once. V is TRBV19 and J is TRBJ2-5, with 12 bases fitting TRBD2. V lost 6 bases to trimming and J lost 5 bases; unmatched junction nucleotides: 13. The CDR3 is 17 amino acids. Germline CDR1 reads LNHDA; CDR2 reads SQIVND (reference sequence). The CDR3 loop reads CASRSARGLAGRETQYF. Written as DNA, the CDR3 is TGTGCCAGTAGGAGCGCCCGGGGACTAGCGGGCCGGGAGACCCAGTACTTC.

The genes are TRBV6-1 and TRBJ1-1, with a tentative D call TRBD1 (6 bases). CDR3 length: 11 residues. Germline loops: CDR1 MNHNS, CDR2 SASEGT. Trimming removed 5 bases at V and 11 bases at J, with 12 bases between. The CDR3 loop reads CASSMGAVAFF. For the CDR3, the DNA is TGTGCCAGCAGTATGGGGGCGGTGGCTTTCTTT.

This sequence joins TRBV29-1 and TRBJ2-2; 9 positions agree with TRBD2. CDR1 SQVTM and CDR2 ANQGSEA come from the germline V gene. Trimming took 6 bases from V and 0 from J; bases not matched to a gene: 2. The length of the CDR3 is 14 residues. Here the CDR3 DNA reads TGCAGCGTCAGCGGGGGGTCGAACACCGGGGAGCTGTTTTTT. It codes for CSVSGGSNTGELFF.

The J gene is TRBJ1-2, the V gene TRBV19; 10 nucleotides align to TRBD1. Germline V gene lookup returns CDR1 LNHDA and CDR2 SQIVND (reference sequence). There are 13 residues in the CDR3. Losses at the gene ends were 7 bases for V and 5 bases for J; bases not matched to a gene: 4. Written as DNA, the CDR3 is TGTGCCAGTATCCAGGACAGGGGGTATGGCTACACCTTC. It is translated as CASIQDRGYGYTF.

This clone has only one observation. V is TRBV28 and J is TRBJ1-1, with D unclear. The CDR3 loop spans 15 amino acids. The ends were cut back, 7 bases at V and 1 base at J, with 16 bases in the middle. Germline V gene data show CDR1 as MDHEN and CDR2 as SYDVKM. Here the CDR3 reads CASTPFARWNTEAFF. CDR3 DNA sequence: TGTGCCAGCACACCTTTCGCCCGGTGGAACACTGAAGCTTTCTTT.

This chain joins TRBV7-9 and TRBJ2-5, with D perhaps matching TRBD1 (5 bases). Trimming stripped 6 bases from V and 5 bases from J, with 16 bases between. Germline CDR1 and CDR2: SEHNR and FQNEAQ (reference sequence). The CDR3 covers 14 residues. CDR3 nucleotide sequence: TGTGCCAGCAGGCAAACAGGATTGGGGGAGACCCAGTACTTC. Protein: CASRQTGLGETQYF.

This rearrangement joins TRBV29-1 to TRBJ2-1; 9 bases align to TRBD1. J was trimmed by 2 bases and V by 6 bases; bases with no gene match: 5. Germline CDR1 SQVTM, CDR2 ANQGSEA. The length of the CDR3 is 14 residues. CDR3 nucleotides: TGCAGCGTGGGCGGGACAGGGCCCTACAATGAGCAGTTCTTC. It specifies CSVGGTGPYNEQFF.